These T cell receptor beta chains were read from a single sample in a study of liver allograft versus peripheral blood T cells. TCRdb reprocessed the reads via MiXCR and lists one record per CDR3 protein. The profile covers roughly 9,000 distinct CDR3 sequences, with 16% appearing a single time and 1.5% to 2% taken by the ten largest. These receptor sequences come from a human patient who had a liver transplant. Some T cells may be the graft donor's. The CDR3 runs from the conserved cysteine through the conserved F or W. The order of the fields is CDR3 protein, clone size, V gene. Part of the rows lack a size; the others show once, few, many or a class for expanded clones.

CDR3aa: CASSVGGTQGSYSYTF; abundance: few; v_gene: TRBV9
CDR3aa: CASSMRDSGNTIYF; abundance: medium-sized; v_gene: TRBV19
CDR3aa: CASSIGGRGNQPQHF; abundance: -; v_gene: TRBV19
CDR3aa: CASSPQGGGQYF; abundance: -; v_gene: TRBV7-9
CDR3aa: CAISEPNGAPREAFF; abundance: medium-sized; v_gene: TRBV10-3
CDR3aa: CAWTLQGITEAFF; abundance: few; v_gene: TRBV30
CDR3aa: CASSTQGGTVSDTQYF; abundance: -; v_gene: TRBV5-5
CDR3aa: CASSFRSNQPQHF; abundance: -; v_gene: TRBV12-3/TRBV12-4
CDR3aa: CSASKGRADGYTF; abundance: medium-sized; v_gene: TRBV20-1
CDR3aa: CASSPDRANEQYF; abundance: medium-sized; v_gene: TRBV18
CDR3aa: CASSLAAGGRETQYF; abundance: -; v_gene: TRBV5-6
CDR3aa: CASSHAWTSQNYGYTF; abundance: few; v_gene: TRBV3-1
CDR3aa: CASNQKGGGSTGELFF; abundance: many; v_gene: TRBV9
CDR3aa: CASSPTLSRNTIYF; abundance: -; v_gene: TRBV5-6
CDR3aa: CASSPAPDRSRQFF; abundance: -; v_gene: TRBV6-1
CDR3aa: CASSPFSGNQPQHF; abundance: -; v_gene: TRBV5-1
CDR3aa: CASSPGRGPEAFF; abundance: many; v_gene: TRBV19